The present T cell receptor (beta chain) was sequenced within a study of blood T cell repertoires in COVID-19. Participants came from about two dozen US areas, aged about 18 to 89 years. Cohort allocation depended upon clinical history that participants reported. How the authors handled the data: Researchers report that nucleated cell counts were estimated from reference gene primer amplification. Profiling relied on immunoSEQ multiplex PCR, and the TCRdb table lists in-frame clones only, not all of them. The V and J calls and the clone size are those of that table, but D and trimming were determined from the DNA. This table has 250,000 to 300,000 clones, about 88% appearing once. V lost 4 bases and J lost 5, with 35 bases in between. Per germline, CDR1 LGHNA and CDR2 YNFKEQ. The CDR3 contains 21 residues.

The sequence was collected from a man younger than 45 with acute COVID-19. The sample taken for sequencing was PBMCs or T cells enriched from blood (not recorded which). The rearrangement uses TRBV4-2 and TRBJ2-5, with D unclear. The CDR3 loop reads CASSLSPTLIGSPSPTETQYF. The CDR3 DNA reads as TGTGCCAGCAGCCTCTCACCCACGCTTATCGGGTCTCCTTCTCCGACCGAGACCCAGTACTTC.